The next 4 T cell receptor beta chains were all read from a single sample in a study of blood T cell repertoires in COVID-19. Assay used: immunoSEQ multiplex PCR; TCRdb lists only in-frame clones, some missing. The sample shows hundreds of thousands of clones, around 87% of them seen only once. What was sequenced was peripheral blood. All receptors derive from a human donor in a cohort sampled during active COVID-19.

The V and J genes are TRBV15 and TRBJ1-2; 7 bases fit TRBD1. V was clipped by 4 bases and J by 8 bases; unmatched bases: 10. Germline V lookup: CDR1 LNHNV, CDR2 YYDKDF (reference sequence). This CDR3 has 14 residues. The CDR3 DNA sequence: TGTGCCACCAGCACACCGACAGGGAGGTACGGCTACACCTTC. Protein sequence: CATSTPTGRYGYTF.

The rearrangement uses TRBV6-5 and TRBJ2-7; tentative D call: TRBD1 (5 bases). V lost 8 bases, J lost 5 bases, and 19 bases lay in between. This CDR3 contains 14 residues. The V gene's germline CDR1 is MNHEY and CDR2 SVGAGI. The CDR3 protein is CASHDSGQQNEQYF. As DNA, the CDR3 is TGTGCCAGCCATGACTCAGGGCAGCAGAACGAGCAGTACTTC.

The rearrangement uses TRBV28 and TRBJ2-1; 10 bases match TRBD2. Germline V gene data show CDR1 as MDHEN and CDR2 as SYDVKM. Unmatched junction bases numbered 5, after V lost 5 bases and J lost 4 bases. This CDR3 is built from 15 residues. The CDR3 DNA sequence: TGTGCCAGCAGTGTAACTAGCGGGGATTACAATGAGCAGTTCTTC. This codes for CASSVTSGDYNEQFF.

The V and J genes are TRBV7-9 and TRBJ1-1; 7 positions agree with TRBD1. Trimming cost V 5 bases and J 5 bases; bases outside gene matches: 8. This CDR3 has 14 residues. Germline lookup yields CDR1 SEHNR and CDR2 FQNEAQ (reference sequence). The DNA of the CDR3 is TGTGCCAGCAGCCCACTAACAGGGGTGACTGAAGCTTTCTTT. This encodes CASSPLTGVTEAFF. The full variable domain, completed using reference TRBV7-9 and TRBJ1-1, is DTGVSQNPRHKITKRGQNVTFRCDPISEHNRLYWYRQTLGQGPEFLTYFQNEAQLEKSRLLSDRFSAERPKGSFSTLEIQRTEQGDSAMYLCASSPLTGVTEAFFGQGTRLTVV.